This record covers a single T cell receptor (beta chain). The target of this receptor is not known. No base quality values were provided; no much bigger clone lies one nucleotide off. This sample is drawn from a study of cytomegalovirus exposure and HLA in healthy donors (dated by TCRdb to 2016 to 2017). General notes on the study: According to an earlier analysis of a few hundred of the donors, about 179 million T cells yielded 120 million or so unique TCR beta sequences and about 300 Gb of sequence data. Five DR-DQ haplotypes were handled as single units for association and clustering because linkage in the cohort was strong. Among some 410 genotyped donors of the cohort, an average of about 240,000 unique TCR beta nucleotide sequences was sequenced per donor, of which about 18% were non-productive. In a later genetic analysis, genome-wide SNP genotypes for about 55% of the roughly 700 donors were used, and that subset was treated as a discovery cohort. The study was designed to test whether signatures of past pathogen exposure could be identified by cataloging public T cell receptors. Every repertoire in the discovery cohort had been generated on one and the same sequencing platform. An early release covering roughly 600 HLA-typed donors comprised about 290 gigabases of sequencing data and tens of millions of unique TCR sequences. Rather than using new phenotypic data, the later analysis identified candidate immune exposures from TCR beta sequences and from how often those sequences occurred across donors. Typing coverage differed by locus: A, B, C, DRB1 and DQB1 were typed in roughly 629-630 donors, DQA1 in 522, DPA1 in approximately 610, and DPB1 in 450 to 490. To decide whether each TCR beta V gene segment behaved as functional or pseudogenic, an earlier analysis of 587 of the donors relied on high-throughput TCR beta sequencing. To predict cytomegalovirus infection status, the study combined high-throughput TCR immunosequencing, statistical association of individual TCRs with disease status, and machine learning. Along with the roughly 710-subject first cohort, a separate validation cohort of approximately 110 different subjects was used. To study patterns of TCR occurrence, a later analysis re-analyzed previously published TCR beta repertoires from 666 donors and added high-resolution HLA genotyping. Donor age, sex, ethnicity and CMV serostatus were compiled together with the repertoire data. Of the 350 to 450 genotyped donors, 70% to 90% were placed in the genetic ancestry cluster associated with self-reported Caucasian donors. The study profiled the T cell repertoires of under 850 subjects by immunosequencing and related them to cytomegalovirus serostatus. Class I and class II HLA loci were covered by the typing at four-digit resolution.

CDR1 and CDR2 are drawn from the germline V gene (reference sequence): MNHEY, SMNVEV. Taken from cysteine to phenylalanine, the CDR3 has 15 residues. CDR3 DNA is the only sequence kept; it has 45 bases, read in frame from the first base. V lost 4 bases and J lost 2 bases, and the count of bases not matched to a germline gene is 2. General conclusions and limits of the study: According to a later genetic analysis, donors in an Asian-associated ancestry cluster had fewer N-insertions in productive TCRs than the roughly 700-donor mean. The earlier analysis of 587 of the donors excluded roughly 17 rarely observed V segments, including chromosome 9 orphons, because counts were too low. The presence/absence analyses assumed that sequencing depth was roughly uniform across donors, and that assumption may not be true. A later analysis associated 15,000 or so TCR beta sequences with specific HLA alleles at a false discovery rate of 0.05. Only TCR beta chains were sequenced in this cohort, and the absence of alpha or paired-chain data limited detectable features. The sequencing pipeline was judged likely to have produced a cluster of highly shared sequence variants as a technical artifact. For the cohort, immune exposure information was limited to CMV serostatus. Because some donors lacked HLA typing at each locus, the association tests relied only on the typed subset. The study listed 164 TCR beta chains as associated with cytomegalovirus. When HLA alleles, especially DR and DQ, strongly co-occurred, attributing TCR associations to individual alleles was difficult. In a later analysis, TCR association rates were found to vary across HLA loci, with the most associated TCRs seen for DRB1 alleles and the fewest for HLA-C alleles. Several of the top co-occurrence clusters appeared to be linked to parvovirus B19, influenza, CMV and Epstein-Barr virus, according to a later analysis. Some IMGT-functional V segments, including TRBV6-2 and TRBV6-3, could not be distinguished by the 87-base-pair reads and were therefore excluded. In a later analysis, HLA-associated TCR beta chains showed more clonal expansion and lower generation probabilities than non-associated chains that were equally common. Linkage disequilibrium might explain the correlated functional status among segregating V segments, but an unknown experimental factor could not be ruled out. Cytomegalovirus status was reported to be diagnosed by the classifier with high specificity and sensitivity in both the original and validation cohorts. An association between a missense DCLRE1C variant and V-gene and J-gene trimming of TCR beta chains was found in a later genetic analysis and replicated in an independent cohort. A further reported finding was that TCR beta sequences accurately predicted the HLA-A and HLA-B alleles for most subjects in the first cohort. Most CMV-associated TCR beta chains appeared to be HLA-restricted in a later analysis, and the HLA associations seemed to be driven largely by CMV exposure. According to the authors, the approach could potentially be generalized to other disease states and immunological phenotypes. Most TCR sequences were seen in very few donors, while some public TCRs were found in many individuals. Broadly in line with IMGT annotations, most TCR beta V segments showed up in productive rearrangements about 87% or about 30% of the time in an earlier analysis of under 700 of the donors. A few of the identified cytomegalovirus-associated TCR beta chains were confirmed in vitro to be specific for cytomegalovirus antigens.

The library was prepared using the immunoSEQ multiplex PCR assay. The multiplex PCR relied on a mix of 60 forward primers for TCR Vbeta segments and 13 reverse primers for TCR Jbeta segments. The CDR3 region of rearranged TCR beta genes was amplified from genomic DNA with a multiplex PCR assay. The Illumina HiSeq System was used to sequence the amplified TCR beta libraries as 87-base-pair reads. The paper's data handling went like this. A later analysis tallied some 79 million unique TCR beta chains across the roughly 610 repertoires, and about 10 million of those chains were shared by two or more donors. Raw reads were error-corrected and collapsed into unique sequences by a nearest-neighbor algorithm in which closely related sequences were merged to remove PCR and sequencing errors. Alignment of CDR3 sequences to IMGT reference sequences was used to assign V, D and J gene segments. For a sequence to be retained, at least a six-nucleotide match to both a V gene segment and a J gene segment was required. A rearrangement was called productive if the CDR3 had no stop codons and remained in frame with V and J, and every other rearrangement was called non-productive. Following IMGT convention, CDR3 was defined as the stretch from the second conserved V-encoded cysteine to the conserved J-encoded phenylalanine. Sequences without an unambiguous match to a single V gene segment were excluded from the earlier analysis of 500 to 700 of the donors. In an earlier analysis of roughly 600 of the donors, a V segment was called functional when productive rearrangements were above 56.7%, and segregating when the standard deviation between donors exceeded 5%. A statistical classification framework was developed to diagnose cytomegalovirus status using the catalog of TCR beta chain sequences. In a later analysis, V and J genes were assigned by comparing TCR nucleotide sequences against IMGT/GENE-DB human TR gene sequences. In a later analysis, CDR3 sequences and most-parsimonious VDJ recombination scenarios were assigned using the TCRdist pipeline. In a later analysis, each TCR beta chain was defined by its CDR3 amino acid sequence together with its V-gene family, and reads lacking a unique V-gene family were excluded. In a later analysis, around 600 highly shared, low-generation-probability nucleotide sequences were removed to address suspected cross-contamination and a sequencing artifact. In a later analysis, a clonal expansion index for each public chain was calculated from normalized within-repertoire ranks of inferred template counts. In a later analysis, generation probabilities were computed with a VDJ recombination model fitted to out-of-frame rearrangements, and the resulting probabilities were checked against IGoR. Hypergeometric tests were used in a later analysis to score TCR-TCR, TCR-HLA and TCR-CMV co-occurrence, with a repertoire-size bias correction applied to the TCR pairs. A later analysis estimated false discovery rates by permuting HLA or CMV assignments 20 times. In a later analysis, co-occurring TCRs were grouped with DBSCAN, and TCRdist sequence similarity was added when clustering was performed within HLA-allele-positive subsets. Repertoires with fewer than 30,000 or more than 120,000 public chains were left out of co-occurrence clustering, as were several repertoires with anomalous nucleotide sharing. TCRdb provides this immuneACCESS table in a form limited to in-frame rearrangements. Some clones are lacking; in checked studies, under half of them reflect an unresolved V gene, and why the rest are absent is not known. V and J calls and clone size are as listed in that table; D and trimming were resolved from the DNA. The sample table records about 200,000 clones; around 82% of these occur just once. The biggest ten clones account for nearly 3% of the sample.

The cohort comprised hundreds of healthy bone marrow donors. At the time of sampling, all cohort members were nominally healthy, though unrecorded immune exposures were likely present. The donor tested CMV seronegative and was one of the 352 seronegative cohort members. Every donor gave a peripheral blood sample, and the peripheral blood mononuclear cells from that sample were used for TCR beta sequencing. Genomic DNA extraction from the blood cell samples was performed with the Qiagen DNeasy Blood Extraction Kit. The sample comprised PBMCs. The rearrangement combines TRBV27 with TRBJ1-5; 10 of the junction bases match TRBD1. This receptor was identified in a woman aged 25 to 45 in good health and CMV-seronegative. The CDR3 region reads CASSWTGGGNQPQHF. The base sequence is TGTGCCAGCAGTTGGACAGGGGGTGGCAATCAGCCCCAGCATTTT.